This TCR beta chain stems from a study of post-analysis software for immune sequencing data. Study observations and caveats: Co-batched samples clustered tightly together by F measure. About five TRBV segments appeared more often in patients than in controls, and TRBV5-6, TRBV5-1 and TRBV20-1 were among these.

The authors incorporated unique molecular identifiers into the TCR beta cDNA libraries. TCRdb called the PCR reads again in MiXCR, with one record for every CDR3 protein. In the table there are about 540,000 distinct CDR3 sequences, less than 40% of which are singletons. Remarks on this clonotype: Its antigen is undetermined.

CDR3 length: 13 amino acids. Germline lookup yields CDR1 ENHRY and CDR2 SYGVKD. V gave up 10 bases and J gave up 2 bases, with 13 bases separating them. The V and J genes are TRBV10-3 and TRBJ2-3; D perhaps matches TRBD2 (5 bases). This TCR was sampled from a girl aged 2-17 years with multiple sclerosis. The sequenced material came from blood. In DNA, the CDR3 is TGTGCCACCCGACGGGGAGACACAGATACGCAGTATTTT. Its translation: CATRRGDTDTQYF.